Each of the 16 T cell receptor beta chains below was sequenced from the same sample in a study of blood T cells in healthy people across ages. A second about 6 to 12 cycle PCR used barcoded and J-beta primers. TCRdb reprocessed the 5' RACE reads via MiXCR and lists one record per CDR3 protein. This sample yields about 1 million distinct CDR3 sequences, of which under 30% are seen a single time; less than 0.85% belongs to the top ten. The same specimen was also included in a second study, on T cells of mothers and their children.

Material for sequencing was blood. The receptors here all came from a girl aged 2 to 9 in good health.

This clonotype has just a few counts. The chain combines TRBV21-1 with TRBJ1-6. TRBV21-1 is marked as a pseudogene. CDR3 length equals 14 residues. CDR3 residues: CASSKWRHNSPLHF. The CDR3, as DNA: TGTGCCAGCAGCAAATGGCGACATAATTCACCCCTCCACTTT.

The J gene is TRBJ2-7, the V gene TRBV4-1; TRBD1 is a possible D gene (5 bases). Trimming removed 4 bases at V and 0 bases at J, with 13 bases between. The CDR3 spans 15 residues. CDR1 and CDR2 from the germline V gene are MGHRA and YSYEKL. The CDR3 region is CASSPIRASSYEQYF. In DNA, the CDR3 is TGCGCCAGCAGCCCCATCAGGGCATCCTCCTACGAGCAGTACTTC.

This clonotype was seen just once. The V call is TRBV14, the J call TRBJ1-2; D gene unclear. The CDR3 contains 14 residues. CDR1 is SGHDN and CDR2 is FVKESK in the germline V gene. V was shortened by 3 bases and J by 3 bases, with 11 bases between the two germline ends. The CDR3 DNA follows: TGTGCCAGCAGCCATGCCGGGTCCTACTATGGCTACACCTTC. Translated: CASSHAGSYYGYTF. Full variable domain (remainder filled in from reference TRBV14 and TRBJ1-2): EAGVTQFPSHSVIEKGQTVTLRCDPISGHDNLYWYRRVMGKEIKFLLHFVKESKQDESGMPNNRFLAERTGGTYSTLKVQPAELEDSGVYFCASSHAGSYYGYTFGSGTRLTVV.

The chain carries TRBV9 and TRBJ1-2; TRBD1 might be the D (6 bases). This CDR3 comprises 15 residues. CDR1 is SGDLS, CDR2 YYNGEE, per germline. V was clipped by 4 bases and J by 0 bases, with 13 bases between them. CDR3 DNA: TGTGCCAGCAGCATCCAGACAGGACCTAACTATGGCTACACCTTC. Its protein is CASSIQTGPNYGYTF.

CDR3 bases: TGTGCCAGCAGCCAAGGGTTATGGACTACCTCGAATGGGGAGCTGTTTTTT. This gives the protein CASSQGLWTTSNGELFF. The rearrangement uses TRBV3-1 and TRBJ2-2; the D gene is possibly TRBD2 (6 bases). V was cut by 1 base and J by 8 bases, with 20 bases left in between. The germline V gene encodes CDR1 LGHDT and CDR2 YNNKEL (reference sequence). The length of the CDR3 is 17 residues.

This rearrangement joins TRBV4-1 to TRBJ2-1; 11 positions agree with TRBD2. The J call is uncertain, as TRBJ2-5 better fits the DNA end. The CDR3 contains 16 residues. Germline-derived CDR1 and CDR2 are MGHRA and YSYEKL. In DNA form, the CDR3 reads TGCGCCAGCAGCCAAGGCCAGACTAGCGGGGAAGAGACCCAGTACTTC. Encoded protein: CASSQGQTSGEETQYF.

The CDR3 is CASEGTGPSGANVLTF. For the CDR3, the DNA is TGTGCCAGCGAGGGGACAGGCCCCTCTGGGGCCAACGTCCTGACTTTC. V is TRBV28 and J is TRBJ2-6; 8 nucleotides align to TRBD1. Germline CDR1 reads MDHEN; CDR2 reads SYDVKM. The CDR3 is 16 amino acids. V was pared by 8 bases and J by 0 bases, with 6 bases of the junction left unmatched. The full variable domain, with the rest looked up from reference TRBV28 and TRBJ2-6, is DVKVTQSSRYLVKRTGEKVFLECVQDMDHENMFWYRQDPGLGLRLIYFSYDVKMKEKGDIPEGYSVSREKKERFSLILESASTNQTSMYLCASEGTGPSGANVLTFGAGSRLTVL.

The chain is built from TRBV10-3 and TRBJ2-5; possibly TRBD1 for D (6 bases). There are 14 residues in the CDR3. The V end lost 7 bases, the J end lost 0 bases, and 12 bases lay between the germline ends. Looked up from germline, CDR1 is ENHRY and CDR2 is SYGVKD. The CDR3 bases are TGTGCCATCAACCCTAGACAGGACCAAGAGACCCAGTACTTC. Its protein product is CAINPRQDQETQYF.

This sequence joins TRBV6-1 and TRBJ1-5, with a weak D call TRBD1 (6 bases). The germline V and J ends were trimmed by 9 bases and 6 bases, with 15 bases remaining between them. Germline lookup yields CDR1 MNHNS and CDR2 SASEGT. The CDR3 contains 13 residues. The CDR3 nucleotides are TGTGCCAGTACTTACGGGGGCGGTCAGCCCCAGCATTTT. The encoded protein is CASTYGGGQPQHF.

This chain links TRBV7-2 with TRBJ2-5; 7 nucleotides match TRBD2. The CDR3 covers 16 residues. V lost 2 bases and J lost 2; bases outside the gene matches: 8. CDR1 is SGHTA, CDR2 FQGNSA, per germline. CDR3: CASSLSWTRGQETQYF. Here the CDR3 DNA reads TGTGCCAGCAGCTTATCGTGGACTAGGGGACAAGAGACCCAGTACTTC.

The chain's CDR3 is CSARDLLQGYQPQHF. The DNA of the CDR3 is TGCAGTGCTAGAGATCTCCTACAGGGTTATCAGCCCCAGCATTTT. V is TRBV20-1 and J is TRBJ1-5; D may be TRBD1 (6 bases). The CDR3 spans 15 residues. V lost 0 bases and J 5 bases, leaving 14 bases between the germline ends. Germline assignment: CDR1 DFQATT and CDR2 SNEGSKA (reference sequence).

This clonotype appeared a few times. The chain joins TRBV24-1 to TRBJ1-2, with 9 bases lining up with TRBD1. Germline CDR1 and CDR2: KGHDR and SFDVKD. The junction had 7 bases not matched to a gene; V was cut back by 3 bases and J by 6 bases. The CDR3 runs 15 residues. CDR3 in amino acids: CATSDPYGQGNGYTF. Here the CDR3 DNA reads TGTGCCACCAGTGATCCTTATGGACAGGGGAATGGCTACACCTTC.

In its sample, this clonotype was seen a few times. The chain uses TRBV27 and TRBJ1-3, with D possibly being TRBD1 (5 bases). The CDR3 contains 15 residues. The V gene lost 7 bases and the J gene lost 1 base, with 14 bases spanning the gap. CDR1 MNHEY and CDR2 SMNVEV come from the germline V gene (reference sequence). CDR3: CASILGRLSGNTIYF. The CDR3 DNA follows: TGTGCCAGCATCCTGGGACGCTTATCTGGAAACACCATATATTTT.

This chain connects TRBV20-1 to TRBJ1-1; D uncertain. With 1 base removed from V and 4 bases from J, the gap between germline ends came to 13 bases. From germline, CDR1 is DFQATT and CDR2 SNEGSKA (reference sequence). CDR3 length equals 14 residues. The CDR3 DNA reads TGCAGTGCTAGAGTTCAAGGAGTTTTCACTGAAGCTTTCTTT. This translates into CSARVQGVFTEAFF.

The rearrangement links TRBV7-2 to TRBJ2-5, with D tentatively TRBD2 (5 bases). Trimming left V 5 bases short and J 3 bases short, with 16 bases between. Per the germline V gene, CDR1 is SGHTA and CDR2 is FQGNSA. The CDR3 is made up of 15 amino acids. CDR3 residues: CASSKRVERKETQYF. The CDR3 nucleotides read TGTGCCAGCAGCAAAAGGGTTGAGCGGAAAGAGACCCAGTACTTC.

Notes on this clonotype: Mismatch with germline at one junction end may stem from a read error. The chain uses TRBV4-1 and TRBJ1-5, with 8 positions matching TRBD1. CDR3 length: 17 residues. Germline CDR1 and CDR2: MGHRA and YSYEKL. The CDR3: CAGSQVGQGSFGQPQHF. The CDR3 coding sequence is TGCGCCGGCAGCCAAGTCGGACAGGGAAGTTTTGGCCAGCCCCAGCATTTT.